This T cell receptor beta chain was recorded in a study of T cells after yellow fever vaccination. Study-wide points: FACS-sorted repertoires could harbor abundant contaminating bulk-population clonotypes. Peak timing came faster in the weaker secondary response, day 5 versus 15.

This clonotype was seen only a few times. Its target is unknown. UMIs were added to TCR cDNA along with a universal primer site when it was made by 5'RACE template switching. Via MiXCR, TCRdb re-called the 5' RACE reads, giving one row per CDR3 protein. The sample yields around 200,000 distinct CDR3 sequences, approximately 10% seen once. CDR1 and CDR2 from the germline V gene are SQVTM and ANQGSEA. With 4 bases removed from V and 2 bases from J, the gap between germline ends came to 5 bases. The CDR3 is made up of 11 amino acids. The specimen was CD8+ T cells sorted from PBMCs, collected 15 days after the yellow fever booster vaccination. The chain carries TRBV29-1 and TRBJ2-5; D unclear. The sequence derives from a man aged 18 to 30 who received the YFV17D yellow fever vaccine. The CDR3 nucleotides are TGCAGCGTTGGTGTTCAAGAGACCCAGTACTTC. Translating gives CSVGVQETQYF.